The 18 T cell receptor beta chains given below trace back to one sample, sequenced in a study of CD8 T cells in ankylosing spondylitis. TCRdb itself ran the 5' RACE reads through MiXCR, one entry per CDR3 protein. The sample carries 250,000 or so distinct CDR3 sequences, approximately 24% recorded once. The sample consisted of blood, either unsorted or a sorted T cell fraction (not recorded which). These receptors were taken from a male donor with ankylosing spondylitis or in good health (not recorded which).

This clonotype showed up many times. The V and J genes are TRBV20-1 and TRBJ2-3; D uncertain. Per germline, CDR1 DFQATT and CDR2 SNEGSKA (reference sequence). The CDR3 consists of 16 residues. The germline V and J ends were trimmed by 0 bases and 4 bases, with 17 bases remaining between them. This CDR3 reads CSARDPGPRSSDTQYF. The CDR3 DNA reads as TGCAGTGCTAGAGATCCCGGCCCAAGATCTTCAGATACGCAGTATTTT.

This clonotype has at least ten counts. The gene calls are TRBV10-3 and TRBJ2-3; 10 bases fit TRBD2. Germline V gene sequence: CDR1 ENHRY, CDR2 SYGVKD. There are 17 residues in the CDR3. V shed 6 bases, J shed 3 bases, and the junction held 12 bases outside the gene matches. The CDR3 sequence: CAISSFRSGGMTDTQYF. The CDR3 DNA sequence: TGTGCCATCAGCTCCTTCCGTAGCGGGGGGATGACAGATACGCAGTATTTT.

The genes are TRBV5-1 and TRBJ1-2; weak D call: TRBD1 (5 bases). The CDR3 consists of 14 residues. Trimming removed 5 bases at V and 1 base at J, with 12 bases between. Germline V lookup: CDR1 SGHRS, CDR2 YFSETQ. The CDR3 DNA follows: TGCGCCAGCAGAACGGACACAAATAACTATGGCTACACCTTC. Amino acid sequence: CASRTDTNNYGYTF.

The chain links TRBV20-1 to TRBJ1-1; TRBD1 agrees at 7 bases. Germline values: CDR1 DFQATT, CDR2 SNEGSKA (reference sequence). The CDR3 contains 15 residues. Trimming took 5 bases from V and 5 from J; bases not matched to a gene: 14. The CDR3 spells CSAYAYDRAGTEAFF. As DNA, the CDR3 is TGCAGTGCTTACGCATACGACAGGGCAGGGACTGAAGCTTTCTTT.

In this sample, this clonotype turned up a few times. The chain is built from TRBV7-2 and TRBJ2-3, with TRBD1 matching over 7 bases. This CDR3 has 15 amino acids. The germline V gene has CDR1 SGHTA and CDR2 FQGNSA. Trimming removed 4 bases from V and 3 bases from J; junction bases left unmatched: 7. The CDR3, as DNA: TGTGCCAGCAGCTACCGGACAGGATTGACAGATACGCAGTATTTT. Its protein is CASSYRTGLTDTQYF.

This chain uses TRBV3-1 with TRBJ2-5; perhaps TRBD2 as D (6 bases). Germline CDR1 and CDR2: LGHDT and YNNKEL (reference sequence). V lost 6 bases and J 5 bases, leaving 19 bases between the germline ends. The CDR3 totals 15 residues. This chain's CDR3 is CASRPGLGEAETQYF. CDR3 DNA: TGTGCCAGCAGACCTGGTCTTGGGGAGGCGGAGACCCAGTACTTC.

This clonotype was seen repeatedly, ten times or more. The rearrangement uses TRBV20-1 and TRBJ2-3, with D possibly matching TRBD1 (6 bases). CDR1 DFQATT and CDR2 SNEGSKA come from the germline V gene (reference sequence). With 8 bases removed from V and 2 bases from J, the gap between germline ends came to 11 bases. CDR3 length equals 12 residues. CDR3 in amino acids: CSPNRDTDTQYF. The CDR3 bases are TGCAGTCCCAACAGGGACACAGATACGCAGTATTTT.

The chain joins TRBV5-5 to TRBJ2-3; D assignment may be TRBD1 or TRBD2 (5 bases each). The CDR3 loop spans 16 amino acids. Germline V CDR1 and CDR2: SGHKS, YYEKEE (reference sequence). With 4 bases removed from V and 2 bases from J, the gap between germline ends came to 17 bases. The CDR3: CASSPGTGAYTDTQYF. CDR3 DNA: TGTGCCAGCAGCCCGGGGACCGGAGCTTACACAGATACGCAGTATTTT.

This clonotype was found many times. The chain joins TRBV3-1 to TRBJ1-1, with TRBD1 as a possible D gene (5 bases). The germline V gene has CDR1 LGHDT and CDR2 YNNKEL (reference sequence). The CDR3 loop spans 14 amino acids. V was clipped by 3 bases and J by 6 bases, with 14 bases between them. CDR3 sequence (DNA): TGTGCCAGCAGCCAGACACCTCAAGGGGCTGAAGCTTTCTTT. As protein: CASSQTPQGAEAFF.

The chain carries TRBV10-3 and TRBJ2-3, with D possibly being TRBD2 (5 bases). Germline loops: CDR1 ENHRY, CDR2 SYGVKD. The CDR3 covers 13 residues. The V gene lost 3 bases and the J gene lost 2 bases, with 6 bases spanning the gap. In DNA form, the CDR3 reads TGTGCCATCAGTGAACGGGACACAGATACGCAGTATTTT. Translated: CAISERDTDTQYF.

This clonotype was recorded many times. The rearrangement links TRBV29-1 to TRBJ1-1, with no clear D. CDR1 and CDR2 (germline): SQVTM, ANQGSEA. The CDR3 has 11 residues. Trimming left V 6 bases short and J 0 bases short, with 5 bases between. CDR3 region: CSVNMNTEAFF. In DNA form, the CDR3 reads TGCAGCGTCAATATGAACACTGAAGCTTTCTTT.

The V and J genes are TRBV5-1 and TRBJ2-3; 7 positions agree with TRBD1. CDR1 is SGHRS and CDR2 is YFSETQ in the germline V gene. Trimming at V came to 4 bases and at J to 3 bases, leaving 11 bases not matched to a gene. CDR3 size: 16 residues. Here the CDR3 reads CASSLYRGLGTDTQYF. The CDR3 DNA sequence: TGCGCCAGCAGCCTCTACAGGGGTTTGGGGACAGATACGCAGTATTTT.

This clonotype has at least ten counts. CDR3 in amino acids: CASSYSRRKVTEAFF. In nucleotides, the CDR3 is TGTGCCAGCAGTTACTCGCGCAGGAAGGTTACTGAAGCTTTCTTT. J is TRBJ1-1 and V is TRBV6-5, with no clear D. This CDR3 contains 15 residues. V shed 0 bases and J shed 5 bases, with 13 bases lying between them. Germline lookup yields CDR1 MNHEY and CDR2 SVGAGI.

V usage is TRBV20-1 and J usage is TRBJ1-2; tentatively, D is TRBD1 (5 bases). V shed 1 base and J shed 1 base, with 10 bases lying between them. Looked up from germline, CDR1 is DFQATT and CDR2 is SNEGSKA (reference sequence). The CDR3 contains 14 residues. CDR3 loop: CSARGEGRNYGYTF. CDR3 in DNA: TGCAGTGCTAGAGGGGAGGGGCGTAACTATGGCTACACCTTC.

This clonotype was counted at least ten times. The V and J genes are TRBV5-1 and TRBJ2-1, with TRBD2 matching 8 bases. CDR1 SGHRS and CDR2 YFSETQ come from the germline V gene. The CDR3 length is 14 residues. V was clipped by 4 bases and J by 8 bases; unmatched bases: 8. CDR3 DNA sequence: TGCGCCAGCAGCCTCACCGGACTAGCTGATGAGCAGTTCTTC. As protein: CASSLTGLADEQFF.

This chain connects TRBV20-1 to TRBJ2-3; 9 bases fit TRBD2. The CDR3 contains 13 residues. Germline V gene lookup returns CDR1 DFQATT and CDR2 SNEGSKA (reference sequence). V shed 6 bases and J 4 bases; nucleotides not matched to a gene: 5. The DNA of the CDR3 is TGCAGTGCACAAGCGGGGGGCGCAGATACGCAGTATTTT. As protein: CSAQAGGADTQYF.

The rearrangement uses TRBV29-1 and TRBJ1-1; D gene uncertain. Trimming removed 4 bases from V and 0 bases from J, with 9 bases in between. The germline V gene encodes CDR1 SQVTM and CDR2 ANQGSEA. The CDR3 sequence is 13 residues long. The CDR3 here is CSVGGTLNTEAFF. CDR3 DNA sequence: TGCAGCGTTGGAGGCACTTTGAACACTGAAGCTTTCTTT.

This clonotype has a handful of counts. V gene TRBV20-1 combines with J gene TRBJ2-1; the match to TRBD2 covers 11 bases. The germline V gene encodes CDR1 DFQATT and CDR2 SNEGSKA (reference sequence). The CDR3 runs to 15 residues. V gave up 5 bases and J gave up 10 bases; unmatched junction bases: 13. CDR3 region: CSAGKGLAGGREQFF. In DNA form, the CDR3 reads TGCAGTGCTGGAAAAGGGCTAGCGGGGGGCCGGGAGCAGTTCTTC.